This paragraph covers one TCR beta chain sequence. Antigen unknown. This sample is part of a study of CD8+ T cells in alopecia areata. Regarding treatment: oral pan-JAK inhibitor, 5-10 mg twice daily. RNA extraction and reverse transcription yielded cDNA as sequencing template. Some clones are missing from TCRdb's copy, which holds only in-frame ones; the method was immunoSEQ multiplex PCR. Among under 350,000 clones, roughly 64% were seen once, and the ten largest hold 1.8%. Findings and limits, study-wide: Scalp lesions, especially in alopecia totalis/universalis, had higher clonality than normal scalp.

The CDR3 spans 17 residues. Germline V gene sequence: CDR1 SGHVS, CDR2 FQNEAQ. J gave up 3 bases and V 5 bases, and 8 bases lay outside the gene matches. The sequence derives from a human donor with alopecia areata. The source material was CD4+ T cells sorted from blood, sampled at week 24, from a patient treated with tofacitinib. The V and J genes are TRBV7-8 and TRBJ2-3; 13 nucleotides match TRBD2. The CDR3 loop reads CASSNGLAGVWTDTQYF. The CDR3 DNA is TGTGCCAGCAGCAATGGACTAGCGGGGGTTTGGACAGATACGCAGTATTTT. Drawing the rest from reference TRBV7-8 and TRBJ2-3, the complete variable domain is GAGVSQSPRYKVAKRGQDVALRCDPISGHVSLFWYQQALGQGPEFLTYFQNEAQLDKSGLPSDRFFAERPEGSVSTLKIQRTQQEDSAVYLCASSNGLAGVWTDTQYFGPGTRLTVL.